This T cell receptor (beta chain) stems from a study of regulatory T cells in long-lasting Graves disease (dated by TCRdb to about 2021). About the full investigation: Persistent Graves' disease was defined as antithyroid drug treatment for over 5 years with persistently positive TSH receptor autoantibodies. Patients with persistent Graves' disease were compared with patients with newly diagnosed Graves' disease using TCR sequencing and RNA sequencing of peripheral blood. The study was registered as a clinical trial and conducted in China. A total of about 33 samples underwent TCR sequencing: about 13 from persistent and roughly 20 from newly diagnosed Graves' disease patients. On average, persistent Graves' disease patients in the clinical cohort had been on antithyroid drugs for around ten years.

The cysteine opens and the phenylalanine closes a CDR3 of 17 amino acids. The DNA shown is the 51-base CDR3, in frame from base 1. Looking up the germline V gene (reference sequence) yields CDR1 LGHDT and CDR2 YNNKEL. V loses 3 bases at its end and J loses 2 bases; junction bases beyond the gene matches: 8. As to this clonotype: Its antigen is still unknown. No much larger clone exists at a distance of one base, and base qualities are not known.

Per the publication, the time point label means: persistent/refractory GD, antithyroid drugs over 5 years with positive TRAb. RNA was extracted from PBMCs in TRIzol for both TCR sequencing and RNA sequencing. The diagnosis of Graves' disease followed American Thyroid Association guidelines. Patients for the study were recruited at an endocrinology department in Xi'an, China. Each patient gave 7.5 to 10 milliliters of peripheral blood, collected in an EDTA anticoagulant tube. Ficoll Paque Plus density gradient separation was used to isolate PBMCs, and no further T cell sorting was performed. An Agilent 2100 Bioanalyzer and agarose gel were used to check RNA quality, while a NanoDrop 2000 measured RNA concentration. Library preparation used multiplex PCR. Sequencing was carried out with an Illumina HiSeq 4000. CDR3 regions were amplified by Arm-PCR with iRepertoire HTBI primers to construct TCR beta libraries. PCR products were gel purified before sequencing. In the paper's pipeline: A total of roughly 65 TRBV and about 13 TRBJ segments were identified across samples and were used for gene usage analysis of CDR3 amino acid clonotypes. Filtered high-quality paired reads were merged into contigs using COPE and FqMerger. BLAST was used to align contigs to IMGT TRBV, TRBD and TRBJ reference genes, with CDR3 defined following IMGT. Highly expanded clones were defined as clonotypes with a frequency above 0.1%. Shannon entropy was used to measure repertoire diversity, and the Gini coefficient was used to measure V-J evenness. Public clonotypes were defined as clonotypes shared by more than one individual. In TCRdb, the public reads were trimmed at Q25 with fastp and aligned with MiXCR, with productive beta chains retained. Rows are unified per CDR3 protein, each entry keeping the most common DNA and genes. The V and J calls and clone size come from TCRdb's table, not from the authors' own analysis. The sample data list 310,000 or so distinct CDR3 sequences, and roughly 21% of these were observed just once. Of the sample, just under 30% is held by the ten largest clones.

Paper-wide results and their limitations: TRBV28, TRBJ1-2 and TRBJ2-5 were preferentially used in persistent disease, while TRBV20-1 and TRBJ2-1 were favored in newly diagnosed disease. Peripheral blood alone was examined, since thyroid tissue, which constituted the primary lesion, could not be accessed. Compared with newly diagnosed patients, persistent Graves' disease patients had lower TCR Shannon entropy and fewer highly expanded clones, which suggests clonal expansion. A larger number of public clonotypes was shared among persistent patients (about 2,700) than among newly diagnosed patients (approximately 1,000). The small sample size was acknowledged by the authors as a limitation that may reduce accuracy. Sequencing and analysis were limited to the TCR beta chain.

The clonotype originates from a female donor with Graves disease. The specimen was peripheral blood mononuclear cells (PBMCs), collected when the disease was refractory, from a patient treated with antithyroid drugs. The rearrangement combines TRBV3-1 with TRBJ1-5; 9 bases in between match TRBD1. Here the CDR3 is given as CASSHSMGDRGNQPQHF. The nucleotide sequence reads TGTGCCAGCAGCCATTCGATGGGGGACAGGGGCAATCAGCCCCAGCATTTT. Reference TRBV3-1 and TRBJ1-5 proteins supply the regions before and after the CDR3; the full variable domain is: DTAVSQTPKYLVTQMGNDKSIKCEQNLGHDTMYWYKQDSKKFLKIMFSYNNKELIINETVPNRFSPKSPDKAHLNLHINSLELGDSAVYFCASSHSMGDRGNQPQHFGDGTRLSIL.